This T cell receptor beta chain was recorded in a study of long-term antiretroviral therapy in people with HIV. Whole-study results and caveats: Possibly under older ART regimens, blood was drawn between about 2003 and 2017. Comparison with controls showed narrower CDR3 length ranges in HIV repertoires. Repertoire dominance by clones expanded before ART was seen at all time points.

Concerning this clone: Its antigen is currently unknown.

This CDR3 is built from 17 residues. Germline V CDR1 and CDR2: SGHTA, FQGTGA. The V gene end was trimmed by 1 base and the J gene end by 4 bases; junction bases not matched to a gene: 8. Researchers report immunoSEQ v3.0 was run at survey level. Per-sample TRB depth target: about 35,000-55,000 T-cell genomes. Some clones are missing from TCRdb's copy, which holds only in-frame ones; the method was immunoSEQ multiplex PCR. The data show under 20,000 clones, with 81% seen just once and 8.5% to 9.5% held by the top ten. The TCR comes from a man aged 18 to 30 with HIV. The specimen was unsorted PBMCs, collected 0.3 years after starting antiretroviral therapy. This chain connects TRBV7-3 to TRBJ2-1; 9 bases agree with TRBD2. The CDR3 nucleotides read TGTGCCAGCAGCTTAAAAGGACTAGCGTCTTCGTACAATGAGCAGTTCTTC. As protein: CASSLKGLASSYNEQFF.